These 12 T cell receptor beta chains came from one sample sequenced in a study of cytomegalovirus exposure and HLA in healthy donors. The PCR employed 60 Vbeta primers together with 13 Jbeta primers. TCRdb's table, derived via immunoSEQ multiplex PCR, lists solely in-frame clones and lacks some. Of fewer than 250,000 clones in the sample, 76% were seen once. The sample taken for sequencing was PBMCs. Receptors originate from a man aged 18-30 years in good health and CMV-seronegative.

The V call is TRBV28, the J call TRBJ1-5, with unresolved D. Germline loops: CDR1 MDHEN, CDR2 SYDVKM. Trimming removed 6 bases at V and 2 bases at J, with 20 bases between. There are 17 residues in the CDR3. Written as DNA, the CDR3 is TGTGCCAGCAGCCCCTTCCGGGAGGGTGTCGGCAATCAGCCCCAGCATTTT. Protein product: CASSPFREGVGNQPQHF.

The chain has TRBV25-1 and TRBJ2-3; 9 bases are shared with TRBD1. V gave up 1 base and J gave up 4 bases; unmatched junction bases: 6. CDR1 is MGHDK, CDR2 SYGVNS, per germline. The CDR3 is made up of 16 amino acids. CDR3 amino acids: CASSEWGDRVADTQYF. CDR3 nucleotide sequence: TGTGCCAGCAGTGAATGGGGGGACAGGGTAGCAGATACGCAGTATTTT.

The chain links TRBV30 to TRBJ2-7; 8 bases are a match to TRBD2. Germline CDR1 reads GTSNPN; CDR2 reads SVGIG (reference sequence). Germline trimming cut 1 base from V and 1 base from J; bases unmatched to any gene: 6. The CDR3 covers 15 residues. CDR3 sequence: CAWSGISGASYEQYF. The CDR3 nucleotides are TGTGCCTGGAGTGGTATTAGCGGGGCGTCCTACGAGCAGTACTTC.

In its sample, this clone was seen a few times. The J gene is TRBJ1-1, the V gene TRBV6-5, with D hard to call. Germline CDR1 is MNHEY and CDR2 is SVGAGI. Trimming took 3 bases from V and 5 from J, leaving 10 bases between them. This CDR3 has 13 residues. This CDR3 reads CASSYRVETEAFF. Written as DNA, the CDR3 is TGTGCCAGCAGTTATCGAGTCGAGACTGAAGCTTTCTTT.

This clone came up a few times. V usage is TRBV4-2 and J usage is TRBJ2-3, with D maybe TRBD1 (5 bases). Germline V gene lookup returns CDR1 LGHNA and CDR2 YNFKEQ. The ends were cut back, 4 bases at V and 2 bases at J, with 16 bases in the middle. The CDR3 extends over 16 amino acids. In nucleotides, the CDR3 is TGTGCCAGCAGCCTGAAGGGCCAGGACAACACAGATACGCAGTATTTT. Protein sequence: CASSLKGQDNTDTQYF.

This clone was detected only a few times. V gene TRBV9 combines with J gene TRBJ2-5; 9 positions agree with TRBD2. Germline V gene data show CDR1 as SGDLS and CDR2 as YYNGEE. The CDR3 has 15 amino acids. Trimming removed 0 bases from V and 3 bases from J; junction bases left unmatched: 3. The CDR3 region is CASSVGASGKETQYF. The CDR3 nucleotides are TGTGCCAGCAGCGTAGGGGCTAGCGGGAAAGAGACCCAGTACTTC. Full variable domain (outside the CDR3, taken from reference TRBV9 and TRBJ2-5): DSGVTQTPKHLITATGQRVTLRCSPRSGDLSVYWYQQSLDQGLQFLIQYYNGEERAKGNILERFSAQQFPDLHSELNLSSLELGDSALYFCASSVGASGKETQYFGPGTRLLVL.

This clone was detected a few times. This rearrangement joins TRBV6-1 to TRBJ1-5; the match to TRBD1 covers 8 bases. Germline V lookup: CDR1 MNHNS, CDR2 SASEGT. V was clipped by 3 bases and J by 1 base; unmatched bases: 17. CDR3 length equals 20 residues. The CDR3 loop reads CASSDRYIVDRARSNQPQHF. DNA of the CDR3: TGTGCCAGCAGTGATCGGTACATCGTGGACAGGGCAAGAAGCAATCAGCCCCAGCATTTT.

The rearrangement links TRBV7-9 to TRBJ1-1; no definite D call. The germline gives CDR1 SEHNR, CDR2 FQNEAQ (reference sequence). The CDR3 loop spans 12 amino acids. V was shortened by 5 bases and J by 8 bases, with 12 bases between the two germline ends. The CDR3 reads CASSRSPHEAFF. CDR3 nucleotides: TGTGCCAGCAGCCGTTCGCCACACGAAGCTTTCTTT.

The chain couples TRBV6-1 to TRBJ1-4; TRBD1 matches 7 bases. The V and J ends lost 0 bases and 6 bases, in that order; junction bases with no gene match: 13. Germline CDR1 reads MNHNS; CDR2 reads SASEGT. The CDR3 has 18 amino acids. CDR3 in amino acids: CASSEALGTVFLDEKLFF. In nucleotides, the CDR3 is TGTGCCAGCAGTGAAGCGCTAGGGACAGTTTTTCTAGATGAAAAACTGTTTTTT.

The chain carries TRBV5-4 and TRBJ2-7, with 10 positions matching TRBD1. Trimming cost V 4 bases and J 6 bases; bases outside gene matches: 13. The germline V gene encodes CDR1 SGHNT and CDR2 YYREEE (reference sequence). This CDR3 spans 16 amino acids. Here the CDR3 reads CASSGGDRGSLGEQYF. CDR3 coding DNA: TGTGCCAGCAGCGGCGGGGACAGGGGTTCGTTGGGCGAGCAGTACTTC. Full variable domain (remainder filled in from reference TRBV5-4 and TRBJ2-7): ETGVTQSPTHLIKTRGQQVTLRCSSQSGHNTVSWYQQALGQGPQFIFQYYREEENGRGNFPPRFSGLQFPNYSSELNVNALELDDSALYLCASSGGDRGSLGEQYFGPGTRLTVT.

The chain is built from TRBV28 and TRBJ2-1; a weak D match, TRBD2 (7 bases). The CDR3 has 12 residues. V dropped 3 bases and J dropped 10 bases, with 10 bases sitting between them. Per germline, CDR1 MDHEN and CDR2 SYDVKM. CDR3: CASSLGGGEQFF. For the CDR3, the DNA is TGTGCCAGCAGTTTGGGAGGGGGGGAGCAGTTCTTC.

The V gene is TRBV27, the J gene TRBJ2-7; D gene uncertain. CDR3 length: 10 residues. With 5 bases removed from V and 3 bases from J, the gap between germline ends came to 2 bases. Germline CDR1 MNHEY, CDR2 SMNVEV (reference sequence). Here the CDR3 DNA reads TGTGCCAGCAGTCTCTACGAGCAGTACTTC. Protein: CASSLYEQYF.